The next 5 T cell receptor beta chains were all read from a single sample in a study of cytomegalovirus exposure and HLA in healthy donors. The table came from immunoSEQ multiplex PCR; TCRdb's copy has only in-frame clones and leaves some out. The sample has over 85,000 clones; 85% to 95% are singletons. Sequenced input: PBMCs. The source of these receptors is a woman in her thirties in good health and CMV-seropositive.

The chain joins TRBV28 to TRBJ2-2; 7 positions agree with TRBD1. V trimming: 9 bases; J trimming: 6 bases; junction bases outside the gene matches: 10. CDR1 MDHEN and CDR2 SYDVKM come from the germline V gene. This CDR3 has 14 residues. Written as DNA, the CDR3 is TGTGCCAGTAAAGCGACAGGGCTGTCCGGGGAGCTGTTTTTT. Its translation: CASKATGLSGELFF.

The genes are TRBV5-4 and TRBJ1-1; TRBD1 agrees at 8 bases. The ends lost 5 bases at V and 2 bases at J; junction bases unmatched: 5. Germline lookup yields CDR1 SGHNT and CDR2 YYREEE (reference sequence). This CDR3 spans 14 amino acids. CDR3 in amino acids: CASRSGQVNTEAFF. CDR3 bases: TGTGCCAGCAGGTCGGGACAGGTAAACACTGAAGCTTTCTTT.

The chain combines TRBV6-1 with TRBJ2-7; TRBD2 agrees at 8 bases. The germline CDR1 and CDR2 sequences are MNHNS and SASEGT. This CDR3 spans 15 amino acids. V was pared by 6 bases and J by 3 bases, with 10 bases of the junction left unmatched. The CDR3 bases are TGTGCCAGCAGGAAAACGGGACTAGTTTTCTACGAGCAGTACTTC. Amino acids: CASRKTGLVFYEQYF.

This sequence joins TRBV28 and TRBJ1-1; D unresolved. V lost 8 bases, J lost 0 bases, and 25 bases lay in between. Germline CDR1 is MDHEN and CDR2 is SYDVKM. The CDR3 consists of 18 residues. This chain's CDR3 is CASEFGLEDQAMNTEAFF. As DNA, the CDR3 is TGTGCCAGCGAGTTTGGCTTGGAGGATCAGGCGATGAACACTGAAGCTTTCTTT. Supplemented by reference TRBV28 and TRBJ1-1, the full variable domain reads DVKVTQSSRYLVKRTGEKVFLECVQDMDHENMFWYRQDPGLGLRLIYFSYDVKMKEKGDIPEGYSVSREKKERFSLILESASTNQTSMYLCASEFGLEDQAMNTEAFFGQGTRLTVV.

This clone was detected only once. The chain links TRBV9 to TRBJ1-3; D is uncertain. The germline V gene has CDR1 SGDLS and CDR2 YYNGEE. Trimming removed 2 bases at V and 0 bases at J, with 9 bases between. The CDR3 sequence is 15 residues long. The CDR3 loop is CASSVGVSSGNTIYF. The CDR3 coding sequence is TGTGCCAGCAGCGTTGGAGTGAGCTCTGGAAACACCATATATTTT.